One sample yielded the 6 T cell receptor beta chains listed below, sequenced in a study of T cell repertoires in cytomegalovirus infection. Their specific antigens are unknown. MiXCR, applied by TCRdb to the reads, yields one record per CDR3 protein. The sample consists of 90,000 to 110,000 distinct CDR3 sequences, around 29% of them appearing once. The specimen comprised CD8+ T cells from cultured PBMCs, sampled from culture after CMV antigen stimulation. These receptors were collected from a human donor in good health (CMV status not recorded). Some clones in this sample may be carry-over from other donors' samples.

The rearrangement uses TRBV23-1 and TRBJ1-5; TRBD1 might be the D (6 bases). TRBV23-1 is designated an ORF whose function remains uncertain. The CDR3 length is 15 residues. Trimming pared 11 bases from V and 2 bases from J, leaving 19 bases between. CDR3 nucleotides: TGCGCCCCCAGGGGAAGGGAGAATGGCAATCAGCCCCAGCATTTT. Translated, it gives CAPRGRENGNQPQHF.

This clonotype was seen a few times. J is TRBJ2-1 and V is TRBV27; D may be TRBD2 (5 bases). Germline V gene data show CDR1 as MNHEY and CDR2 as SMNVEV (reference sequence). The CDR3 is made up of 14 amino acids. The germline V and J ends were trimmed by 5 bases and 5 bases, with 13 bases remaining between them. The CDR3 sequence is CASSREPHDNEQFF. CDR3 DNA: TGTGCCAGCAGTAGGGAGCCGCATGACAATGAGCAGTTCTTC.

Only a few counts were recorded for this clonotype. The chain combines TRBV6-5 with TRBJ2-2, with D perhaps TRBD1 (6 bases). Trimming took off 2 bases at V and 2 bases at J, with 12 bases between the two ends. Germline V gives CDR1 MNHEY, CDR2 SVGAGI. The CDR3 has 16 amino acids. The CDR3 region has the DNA TGTGCCAGCAGTTACAGGCTACAGGGAAACACCGGGGAGCTGTTTTTT. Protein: CASSYRLQGNTGELFF.

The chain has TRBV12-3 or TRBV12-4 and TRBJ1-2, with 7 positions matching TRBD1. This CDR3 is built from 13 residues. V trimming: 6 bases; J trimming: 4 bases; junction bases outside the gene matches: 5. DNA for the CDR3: TGTGCCAGCAGGCGGACAGGAGTCTATGGCTACACCTTC. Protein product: CASRRTGVYGYTF.

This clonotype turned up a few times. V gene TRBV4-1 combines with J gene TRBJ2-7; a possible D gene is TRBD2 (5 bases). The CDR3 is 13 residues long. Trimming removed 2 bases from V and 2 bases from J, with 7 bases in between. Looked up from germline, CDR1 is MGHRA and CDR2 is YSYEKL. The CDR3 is CASSQTRTYEQYF. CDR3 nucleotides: TGCGCCAGCAGCCAAACTAGAACCTACGAGCAGTACTTC.

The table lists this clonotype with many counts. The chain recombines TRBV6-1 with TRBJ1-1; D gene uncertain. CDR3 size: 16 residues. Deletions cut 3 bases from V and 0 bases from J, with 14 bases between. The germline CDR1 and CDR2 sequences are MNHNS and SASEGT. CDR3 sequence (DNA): TGTGCCAGCAGTGAGATTGTGAACCAGGTGAACACTGAAGCTTTCTTT. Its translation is CASSEIVNQVNTEAFF.